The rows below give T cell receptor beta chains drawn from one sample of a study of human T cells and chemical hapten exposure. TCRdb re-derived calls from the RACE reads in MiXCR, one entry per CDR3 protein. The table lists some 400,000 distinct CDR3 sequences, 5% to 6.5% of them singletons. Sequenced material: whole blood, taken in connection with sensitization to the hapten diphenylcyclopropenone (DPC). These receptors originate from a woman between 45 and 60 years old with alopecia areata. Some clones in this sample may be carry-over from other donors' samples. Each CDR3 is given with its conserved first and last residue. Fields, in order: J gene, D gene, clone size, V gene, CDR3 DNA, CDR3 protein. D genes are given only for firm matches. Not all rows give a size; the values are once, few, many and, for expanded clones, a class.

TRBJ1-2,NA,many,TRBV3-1,TGTGCCAGCAGCTCCAGTTGGGGCTACACCTTC,CASSSSWGYTF
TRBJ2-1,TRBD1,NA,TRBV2,TGTGCCAGCAGAAGCCTACCGGGACAGGGAGACAATGAGCAGTTCTTC,CASRSLPGQGDNEQFF
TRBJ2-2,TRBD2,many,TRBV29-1,TGCAGCGTTTTATTGACTAGCGGAATCACCGGGGAGCTGTTTTTT,CSVLLTSGITGELFF
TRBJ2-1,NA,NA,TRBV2,TGTGCCAGCAGTGCCGACAGGTCTTCCTTCGTTGAGCAGTTCTTC,CASSADRSSFVEQFF
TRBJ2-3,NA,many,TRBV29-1,TGCAGCGTTGAAACCGGGACCCGCACAGATACGCAGTATTTT,CSVETGTRTDTQYF
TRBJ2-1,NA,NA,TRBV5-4,TGTGCCAGCAGCTTGTCCCTCGGGGCGGGAATCAATGAGCAGTTCTTC,CASSLSLGAGINEQFF
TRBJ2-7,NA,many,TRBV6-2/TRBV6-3,TGTGCCAGCAGTTACAATTTAAGGGTCGGACACACGGAGAGGCAGTACTTC,CASSYNLRVGHTERQYF
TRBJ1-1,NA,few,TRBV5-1,TGCGCCAGCAGCAAGGACCATGTCAGGGCCCCTGAAGCTTTCTTT,CASSKDHVRAPEAFF
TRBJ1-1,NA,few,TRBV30,TGTGCCTGGAGGCCGAACACTGAAGCTTTCTTT,CAWRPNTEAFF
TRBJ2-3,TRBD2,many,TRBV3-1,TGTGCCAGCAGCCAAGGGATCTCTAGCGGGGGAACACACGATACGCAGTATTTT,CASSQGISSGGTHDTQYF
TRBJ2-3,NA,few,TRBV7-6,TGTGCCAGCAGCCCTGGACACGTTAACACAGATACGCAGTATTTT,CASSPGHVNTDTQYF
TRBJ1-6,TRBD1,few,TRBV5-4,TGTGCCAGCAGCGCAGGGGGGGGTGTTAATTCACCCCTCCACTTT,CASSAGGGVNSPLHF
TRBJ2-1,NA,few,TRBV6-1,TGTGCCAGCAGTTATCTGGGGGGAATAGAGCAGTTCTTC,CASSYLGGIEQFF
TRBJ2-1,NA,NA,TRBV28,TGTGCCAGCAGTGCCCGGGACTGGAACGGGGAGCAGTTCTTC,CASSARDWNGEQFF
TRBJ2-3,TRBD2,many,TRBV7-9,TGTGCCAGCAGCTTAGGCGGGGGGCCAAGCACAGATACGCAGTATTTT,CASSLGGGPSTDTQYF
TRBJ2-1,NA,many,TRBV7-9,TGTGCCAGCGGCCCCAACACCGATGAGCAGTTCTTC,CASGPNTDEQFF
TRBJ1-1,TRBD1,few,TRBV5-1,TGCGCCAGCAGCTTGGAAACAGGGGACACTGAAGCTTTCTTT,CASSLETGDTEAFF
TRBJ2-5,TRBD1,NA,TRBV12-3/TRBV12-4,TGTGCCAGCAGTCTCAGGACAGGGGGCGCGGAGACCCAGTACTTC,CASSLRTGGAETQYF
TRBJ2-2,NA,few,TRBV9,TGTGCCAGCAGGCCGGGACATTCGAACACCGGGGAGCTGTTTTTT,CASRPGHSNTGELFF
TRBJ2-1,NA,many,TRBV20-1,TGCAGTGCTAGAGGTGAACTTGTGAATGAGCAGTTCTTC,CSARGELVNEQFF
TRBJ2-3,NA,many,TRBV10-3,TGTGCCATCAGTGAAGAACATTACACAGATACGCAGTATTTT,CAISEEHYTDTQYF
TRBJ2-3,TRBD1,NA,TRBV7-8,TGTGCCAGCAGCCCCACCTCCGACAGGGCCGGCACAGATACGCAGTATTTT,CASSPTSDRAGTDTQYF
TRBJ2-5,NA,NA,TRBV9,TGTGCCAGCAGCGCTAGGACGGGAGAGACCCAGTACTTC,CASSARTGETQYF
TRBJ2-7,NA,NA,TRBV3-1,TGTGCCAGCAGCAATCGCGGGACAGCCTACGAGCAGTACTTC,CASSNRGTAYEQYF
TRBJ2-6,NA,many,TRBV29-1,TGCAGCGTTGAAGCTCCCGGGTACGGGGCCAACGTCCTGACTTTC,CSVEAPGYGANVLTF